This T cell receptor beta chain derives from a study of identifying expanded T cells in peripheral blood. Overall study results and limits: Approximately 1.1 clones differed between technical replicates, versus about 15 and 19 over time. Clone count variance between roughly 2-week samples rose with total template count.

Sequencing was performed with immunoSEQ multiplex PCR; in TCRdb, only in-frame clones are kept and a portion is missing. Among approximately 97,000 clones, more than 70% were seen once, and the ten largest hold about 14%. During the collection period, no donor immune events like infections were recorded. To note about this clone: Its antigen is not identified.

J gave up 5 bases and V 3 bases, and 8 bases lay outside the gene matches. Per germline, CDR1 MGHRA and CDR2 YSYEKL. The CDR3 covers 15 residues. V and J are TRBV4-1 and TRBJ2-3; TRBD1 aligns across 7 bases. The source material was blood. This TCR was sampled from a person between 18 and 75 years old in good health. The CDR3 nucleotides are TGCGCCAGCAGCCAGGAACACAGGGGACGAGATACGCAGTATTTT. Residues: CASSQEHRGRDTQYF.